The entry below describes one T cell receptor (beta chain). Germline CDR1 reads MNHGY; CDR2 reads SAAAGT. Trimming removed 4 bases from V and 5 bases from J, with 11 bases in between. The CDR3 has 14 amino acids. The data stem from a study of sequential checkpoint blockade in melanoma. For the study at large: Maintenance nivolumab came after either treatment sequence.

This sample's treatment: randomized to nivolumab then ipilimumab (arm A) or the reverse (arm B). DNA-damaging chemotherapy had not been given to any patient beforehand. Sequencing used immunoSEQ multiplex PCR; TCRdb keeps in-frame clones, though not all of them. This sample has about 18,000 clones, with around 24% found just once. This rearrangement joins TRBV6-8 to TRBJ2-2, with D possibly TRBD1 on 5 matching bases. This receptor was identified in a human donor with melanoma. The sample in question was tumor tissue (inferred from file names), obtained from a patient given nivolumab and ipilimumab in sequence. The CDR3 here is CASSLQDMTGELFF. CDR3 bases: TGTGCCAGCAGTTTACAGGACATGACCGGGGAGCTGTTTTTT.